Listed here are 15 T cell receptor beta chains from one sample, sequenced in a study of T cell changes during pregnancy in multiple sclerosis. Profiling relied on immunoSEQ multiplex PCR, and the TCRdb table lists in-frame clones only, not all of them. The top ten clones hold about 0.89% of a sample with just under 45,000 clones, 90% to 97% of them seen once. The sequences come from peripheral blood, collected in the second trimester of pregnancy. These receptors were collected from a female donor with multiple sclerosis, enrolled in a pregnancy study.

The rearrangement joins TRBV19 to TRBJ1-2; 10 bases map to TRBD1. The CDR3 covers 15 residues. V was clipped by 4 bases and J by 6 bases; unmatched bases: 8. Germline V gene data show CDR1 as LNHDA and CDR2 as SQIVND (reference sequence). CDR3 bases: TGTGCCAGTAGTACCACGGGACAGGGGAGCCATGGCTACACCTTC. Translation: CASSTTGQGSHGYTF. The full variable domain, its missing parts supplied by reference TRBV19 and TRBJ1-2, is DGGITQSPKYLFRKEGQNVTLSCEQNLNHDAMYWYRQDPGQGLRLIYYSQIVNDFQKGDIAEGYSVSREKKESFPLTVTSAQKNPTAFYLCASSTTGQGSHGYTFGSGTRLTVV.

This chain links TRBV5-4 with TRBJ2-5; 7 nucleotides align to TRBD2. This CDR3 contains 16 residues. Trimming took 1 base from V and 5 from J; bases not matched to a gene: 11. Per germline, CDR1 SGHNT and CDR2 YYREEE (reference sequence). The CDR3 sequence is CASSLKERGRGETQYF. CDR3 nucleotide sequence: TGTGCCAGCAGCTTGAAAGAGCGGGGCCGCGGGGAGACCCAGTACTTC.

This clone was seen only once. The chain is built from TRBV19 and TRBJ1-1, with 10 bases matching TRBD1. The junction had 3 bases not matched to a gene; V was cut back by 3 bases and J by 5 bases. The CDR3 is 14 amino acids. The germline CDR1 and CDR2 sequences are LNHDA and SQIVND (reference sequence). Written as DNA, the CDR3 is TGTGCCAGTAGTATTAGGACAGGGGGGACTGAAGCTTTCTTT. This encodes CASSIRTGGTEAFF.

V is TRBV7-9 and J is TRBJ2-7; maybe TRBD1 (6 bases). The V gene's germline CDR1 is SEHNR and CDR2 FQNEAQ (reference sequence). Trimming removed 1 base from V and 0 bases from J, with 22 bases in between. This CDR3 has 19 amino acids. The DNA for the CDR3 is TGTGCCAGCAGCTTAGGTCAGGGGCGGCGGGCGGAGAGCTCCTACGAGCAGTACTTC. It is translated as CASSLGQGRRAESSYEQYF.

The chain has TRBV7-6 and TRBJ2-3; 7 nucleotides agree with TRBD1. Germline loops: CDR1 SGHVS, CDR2 FNYEAQ. This CDR3 contains 14 residues. Trimming at V came to 2 bases and at J to 5 bases, leaving 4 bases not matched to a gene. In DNA form, the CDR3 reads TGTGCCAGCAGCTTAAACAGGGGAATAGATACGCAGTATTTT. Encoded protein: CASSLNRGIDTQYF. Full variable domain (outside the CDR3, taken from reference TRBV7-6 and TRBJ2-3): GAGVSQSPRYKVTKRGQDVALRCDPISGHVSLYWYRQALGQGPEFLTYFNYEAQQDKSGLPNDRFSAERPEGSISTLTIQRTEQRDSAMYRCASSLNRGIDTQYFGPGTRLTVL.

The chain is built from TRBV5-1 and TRBJ1-1; the match to TRBD1 covers 9 bases. Losses at the gene ends were 1 base for V and 3 bases for J; bases not matched to a gene: 1. This CDR3 comprises 14 residues. The germline CDR1 and CDR2 sequences are SGHRS and YFSETQ. The CDR3 protein is CASSLWTGDTEAFF. The CDR3 region has the DNA TGCGCCAGCAGCTTGTGGACAGGGGACACTGAAGCTTTCTTT. Based on the CDR3 plus reference TRBV5-1 and TRBJ1-1, the full variable domain is KAGVTQTPRYLIKTRGQQVTLSCSPISGHRSVSWYQQTPGQGLQFLFEYFSETQRNKGNFPGRFSGRQFSNSRSEMNVSTLELGDSALYLCASSLWTGDTEAFFGQGTRLTVV.

The rearrangement joins TRBV7-6 to TRBJ1-2, with D hard to call. Trimming left V 4 bases short and J 6 bases short, with 12 bases between. The CDR3 consists of 13 residues. Germline CDR1 and CDR2: SGHVS and FNYEAQ. CDR3 sequence: CASSSSPEDGYTF. CDR3 sequence (DNA): TGTGCCAGCAGCTCCTCCCCCGAGGATGGCTACACCTTC.

The rearrangement links TRBV12-5 to TRBJ1-5, with D tentatively TRBD1 (5 bases). Trimming cost V 4 bases and J 1 base, with 11 bases left between them. This CDR3 spans 15 amino acids. Germline CDR1 and CDR2: LGHNT and FRNRAP. CDR3 DNA sequence: TGTGCTAGTGGTTCCCTGGGGGGGAGCAATCAGCCCCAGCATTTT. Residues: CASGSLGGSNQPQHF.

This clone was recorded once. V and J are TRBV4-2 and TRBJ1-1; the D is unclear. V lost 4 bases and J 6 bases, leaving 15 bases between the germline ends. Germline assignment: CDR1 LGHNA and CDR2 YNFKEQ. The CDR3 length is 14 residues. The CDR3 nucleotides are TGTGCCAGCAGCCCAGAGGGCGCCAAAGCTGAAGCTTTCTTT. Translation: CASSPEGAKAEAFF.

This clone was seen only once. CDR3 sequence reads: CASSYMIRTRVSSYNEQFF. In DNA form, the CDR3 reads TGCGCCAGCAGCTACATGATAAGGACTCGAGTTAGCTCCTACAATGAGCAGTTCTTC. The chain carries TRBV5-1 and TRBJ2-1; tentatively, D is TRBD2 (5 bases). Trimming took off 3 bases at V and 0 bases at J, with 22 bases between the two ends. The length of the CDR3 is 19 residues. Germline values: CDR1 SGHRS, CDR2 YFSETQ.

The J gene is TRBJ2-1, the V gene TRBV7-3, with 7 bases fitting TRBD1. CDR3 length: 15 residues. CDR1 is SGHTA and CDR2 is FQGTGA in the germline V gene. J was trimmed by 4 bases and V by 2 bases; bases with no gene match: 5. CDR3 sequence reads: CASSLRQGVYNEQFF. DNA for the CDR3: TGTGCCAGCAGCTTACGACAGGGCGTTTACAATGAGCAGTTCTTC.

This chain uses TRBV7-2 with TRBJ2-5; D is undetermined. The CDR3 covers 15 residues. V gave up 3 bases and J gave up 5 bases, with 16 bases separating them. CDR1 is SGHTA and CDR2 is FQGNSA in the germline V gene. CDR3 sequence reads: CASSLRLSSGETQYF. In DNA form, the CDR3 reads TGTGCCAGCAGCTTGCGGTTGAGCTCCGGTGAGACCCAGTACTTC.

The chain is built from TRBV7-3 and TRBJ1-2; 9 bases are shared with TRBD1. After removal of 5 bases from V and 4 bases from J, the junction contained 8 bases not matched to a gene. CDR1 SGHTA and CDR2 FQGTGA come from the germline V gene. The CDR3 totals 15 residues. CDR3 in amino acids: CASSASDRGFYGYTF. The CDR3 coding sequence is TGTGCCAGCAGCGCTTCGGACAGGGGCTTCTATGGCTACACCTTC.

This clone came up once. This rearrangement joins TRBV27 to TRBJ1-2, with 7 bases that match TRBD1. The junction had 0 bases not matched to a gene; V was cut back by 0 bases and J by 8 bases. The CDR3 length is 12 residues. CDR1 MNHEY and CDR2 SMNVEV come from the germline V gene (reference sequence). Here the CDR3 reads CASSLSGGGYTF. In DNA, the CDR3 is TGTGCCAGCAGTTTATCAGGGGGCGGCTACACCTTC.

The chain employs TRBV2 and TRBJ1-5, with D possibly matching TRBD1 (6 bases). The CDR3 is made up of 16 amino acids. Trimming stripped 4 bases from V and 7 bases from J, with 20 bases between. CDR1 and CDR2 (germline): SNHLY, FYNNEI. CDR3 bases: TGTGCCAGCAGTGGCTCAATCCTAGGTAGGGGGCAGCCCCAGCATTTT. Its translation is CASSGSILGRGQPQHF.